A selection of T cell receptor beta chains follows, all from one sample in a study of radiation and T cells in renal cell carcinoma. Some clones are missing from TCRdb's copy, which holds only in-frame ones; the method was immunoSEQ multiplex PCR. The sample includes tens of thousands of clones, 65% to 90% of them seen just once. Sequenced here: blood, sampled from a patient whose treatment included radiotherapy and nephrectomy. The receptors originated from a woman in her fifties or sixties with renal cell carcinoma. Both conserved end residues are part of each CDR3. Each record gives: J gene, V gene, clone size, D gene, CDR3 DNA, CDR3 protein. A D gene is named only where the DNA matches it firmly. Only some rows state a clone size, as once, few, many or a class for expanded clones.

j_call: TRBJ2-5
v_call: TRBV5-1
clone_size: -
d_call: TRBD2
cdr3_nt: TGCGCCAGCAGCTTGCGGCCTAGCGGGGGCCAAGAGACCCAGTACTTC
cdr3_aa: CASSLRPSGGQETQYF

j_call: TRBJ2-1
v_call: TRBV13
clone_size: once
d_call: TRBD1
cdr3_nt: TGTGCCAGCAGCCCAACGGGACAGGGCCTGAATGAGCAGTTCTTC
cdr3_aa: CASSPTGQGLNEQFF

j_call: TRBJ1-4
v_call: TRBV6-1
clone_size: -
d_call: -
cdr3_nt: TGTGCCAGCAGAACCCAGGCAGGGGAGAATGAAAAACTGTTTTTT
cdr3_aa: CASRTQAGENEKLFF

j_call: TRBJ1-1
v_call: TRBV4-1
clone_size: -
d_call: -
cdr3_nt: TGCGCCAGCAGCCAAGGGTTTTTGAGGGGAAACACTGAAGCTTTCTTT
cdr3_aa: CASSQGFLRGNTEAFF

j_call: TRBJ2-5
v_call: TRBV18
clone_size: -
d_call: TRBD2
cdr3_nt: TGTGCCAGCGCGGGACTAGAGGGAGAGACCCAGTACTTC
cdr3_aa: CASAGLEGETQYF

j_call: TRBJ2-5
v_call: TRBV5-1
clone_size: -
d_call: TRBD1
cdr3_nt: TGCGCCAGCAGCTTGTATGGACAGGGGCAAGAGACCCAGTACTTC
cdr3_aa: CASSLYGQGQETQYF

j_call: TRBJ2-2
v_call: TRBV5-6
clone_size: -
d_call: TRBD2
cdr3_nt: TGTGCCAGCAGCTCGCCACCCGGGACTAGCGGCACCGGGGAGCTGTTTTTT
cdr3_aa: CASSSPPGTSGTGELFF

j_call: TRBJ2-3
v_call: TRBV5-1
clone_size: -
d_call: -
cdr3_nt: TGCGCCAGCAGCTTGTCCCCAGGTACGCAGTATTTT
cdr3_aa: CASSLSPGTQYF

j_call: TRBJ1-5
v_call: TRBV5-4
clone_size: few
d_call: -
cdr3_nt: TGTGCCAGCAGCTTTAGCGGGGGAAGCAATCAGCCCCAGCATTTT
cdr3_aa: CASSFSGGSNQPQHF

j_call: TRBJ2-1
v_call: TRBV7-6
clone_size: -
d_call: TRBD1
cdr3_nt: TGTGCCAGCAGCTTAGTTCCAGGACAGGCGACCTACAATGAGCAGTTCTTC
cdr3_aa: CASSLVPGQATYNEQFF

j_call: TRBJ2-1
v_call: TRBV19
clone_size: -
d_call: TRBD2
cdr3_nt: TGTGCCAGTAGTACTAGCGGGATATTATCCGAGCAGTTCTTC
cdr3_aa: CASSTSGILSEQFF

j_call: TRBJ2-7
v_call: TRBV19
clone_size: once
d_call: -
cdr3_nt: TGTGCCAGTAGTATACTGGGGGACGAGCAGTACTTC
cdr3_aa: CASSILGDEQYF

j_call: TRBJ1-1
v_call: TRBV7-9
clone_size: -
d_call: -
cdr3_nt: TGTGCCAGCAGCTTCGGGACGGTCACTGAAGCTTTCTTT
cdr3_aa: CASSFGTVTEAFF

j_call: TRBJ2-5
v_call: TRBV6-5
clone_size: -
d_call: TRBD2
cdr3_nt: TGTGCCAGCAGTTACCTGTCGGGGGGAGGGCGAGAGACCCAGTACTTC
cdr3_aa: CASSYLSGGGRETQYF

j_call: TRBJ2-3
v_call: TRBV5-5
clone_size: -
d_call: TRBD2
cdr3_nt: TGTGCCAGCAGCCGAGGACTAGCGGGATCTAGCACAGATACGCAGTATTTT
cdr3_aa: CASSRGLAGSSTDTQYF

j_call: TRBJ2-3
v_call: TRBV4-2
clone_size: -
d_call: -
cdr3_nt: TGTGCCAGCAGCCAAGACGGCCAGGTTAGAGATACGCAGTATTTT
cdr3_aa: CASSQDGQVRDTQYF

j_call: TRBJ2-1
v_call: TRBV11-3
clone_size: -
d_call: TRBD2
cdr3_nt: TGTGCCAGCAGCCCGAGGATTCGGGGGAGGGATGAGCAGTTCTTC
cdr3_aa: CASSPRIRGRDEQFF

j_call: TRBJ1-2
v_call: TRBV5-1
clone_size: -
d_call: TRBD1
cdr3_nt: TGCGCCAGCAGGACAGGGGGGTTTCTCTATGGCTACACCTTC
cdr3_aa: CASRTGGFLYGYTF

j_call: TRBJ2-7
v_call: TRBV2
clone_size: -
d_call: -
cdr3_nt: TGTGCCAGCAGTGAATCCGTGCCAACCTACGAGCAGTACTTC
cdr3_aa: CASSESVPTYEQYF

j_call: TRBJ1-1
v_call: TRBV27
clone_size: -
d_call: -
cdr3_nt: TGTGCCAGTCGCGGGGGGGCAAGAACTGAAGCTTTCTTT
cdr3_aa: CASRGGARTEAFF

j_call: TRBJ2-2
v_call: TRBV27
clone_size: -
d_call: -
cdr3_nt: TGTGCCAGCAGGCCCAGTCTCTCCGGGGAGCTGTTTTTT
cdr3_aa: CASRPSLSGELFF

j_call: TRBJ2-7
v_call: TRBV7-6
clone_size: -
d_call: -
cdr3_nt: TGTGCCAGCAGCTTAGCGCGGGACACCTCCTACGAGCAGTACTTC
cdr3_aa: CASSLARDTSYEQYF

j_call: TRBJ1-3
v_call: TRBV25-1
clone_size: few
d_call: -
cdr3_nt: TGTGCCAGCAGTGACAGGGACGCTTTCCCTGGAAACACCATATATTTT
cdr3_aa: CASSDRDAFPGNTIYF

j_call: TRBJ2-1
v_call: TRBV6-4
clone_size: -
d_call: TRBD2
cdr3_nt: TGTGCCAGCAGTGGGACTAGCGGGAGTTACAATGAGCAGTTCTTC
cdr3_aa: CASSGTSGSYNEQFF

j_call: TRBJ2-3
v_call: TRBV7-9
clone_size: -
d_call: TRBD2
cdr3_nt: TGTGCCAGCAGCCAAAGCGGGGGGGAAACAGATACGCAGTATTTT
cdr3_aa: CASSQSGGETDTQYF

j_call: TRBJ2-7
v_call: TRBV18
clone_size: -
d_call: -
cdr3_nt: TGTGCCAGCTCACCACCTTCGATCCACGAGCAGTACTTC
cdr3_aa: CASSPPSIHEQYF

j_call: TRBJ2-7
v_call: TRBV6-6
clone_size: -
d_call: TRBD1
cdr3_nt: TGTGCCAGCAGTGACAGGGGTCTCTCCTACGAGCAGTACTTC
cdr3_aa: CASSDRGLSYEQYF

j_call: TRBJ1-1
v_call: TRBV27
clone_size: -
d_call: TRBD1
cdr3_nt: TGTGCCAGCAGTTGGTCGACAGGGGGGAACACTGAAGCTTTCTTT
cdr3_aa: CASSWSTGGNTEAFF

j_call: TRBJ1-1
v_call: TRBV19
clone_size: -
d_call: TRBD1
cdr3_nt: TGTGCCAGTAGTAGGACAGGGTTTGTCAACACTGAAGCTTTCTTT
cdr3_aa: CASSRTGFVNTEAFF

j_call: TRBJ2-1
v_call: TRBV11-1
clone_size: -
d_call: -
cdr3_nt: TGTGCCAGCAGCCCGAACCGAGATGAGCAGTTCTTC
cdr3_aa: CASSPNRDEQFF

j_call: TRBJ2-3
v_call: TRBV7-2
clone_size: -
d_call: -
cdr3_nt: TGTGCCAGCAGCTTAGTTGGGGGGGCCAACACAGATACGCAGTATTTT
cdr3_aa: CASSLVGGANTDTQYF

j_call: TRBJ1-2
v_call: TRBV29-1
clone_size: -
d_call: -
cdr3_nt: TGCAGCGTCCTGGACTCCGGGACGTATAGCTCTAACTATGGCTACACCTTC
cdr3_aa: CSVLDSGTYSSNYGYTF

j_call: TRBJ1-4
v_call: TRBV2
clone_size: -
d_call: -
cdr3_nt: TGTGCCAGCAACCGGGACACCAATGAAAAACTGTTTTTT
cdr3_aa: CASNRDTNEKLFF

j_call: TRBJ2-3
v_call: TRBV4-3
clone_size: -
d_call: TRBD2
cdr3_nt: TGCGCCAGCAGCCAAGAGTTAGCGGGGTGGGAGACAGATACGCAGTATTTT
cdr3_aa: CASSQELAGWETDTQYF

j_call: TRBJ2-3
v_call: TRBV9
clone_size: -
d_call: TRBD2
cdr3_nt: TGTGCCAGCAGCGTAGCTAGCGGGAGAGATACGCAGTATTTT
cdr3_aa: CASSVASGRDTQYF

j_call: TRBJ1-1
v_call: TRBV5-1
clone_size: -
d_call: -
cdr3_nt: TGCGCCAGCAGGCCAGGGGAGAGGACTGAAGCTTTCTTT
cdr3_aa: CASRPGERTEAFF

j_call: TRBJ1-5
v_call: TRBV2
clone_size: -
d_call: -
cdr3_nt: TGTGCCAGCAGTCTTACTAAACAGGGACTCCAGCATTTT
cdr3_aa: CASSLTKQGLQHF

j_call: TRBJ1-2
v_call: TRBV5-1
clone_size: once
d_call: TRBD1
cdr3_nt: TGCGCCAGCAGCTTGGGAGGGACAGTCTATGGCTACACCTTC
cdr3_aa: CASSLGGTVYGYTF

j_call: TRBJ2-7
v_call: TRBV5-4
clone_size: -
d_call: TRBD1
cdr3_nt: TGTGCCAGCAGACTTACAGGGGGCTACGAGCAGTACTTC
cdr3_aa: CASRLTGGYEQYF

j_call: TRBJ2-7
v_call: TRBV7-2
clone_size: few
d_call: -
cdr3_nt: TGTGCCAGCAGCTTAAGTCATCAAGGGCGGGGGCCCCCCTACGAGCAGTACTTC
cdr3_aa: CASSLSHQGRGPPYEQYF